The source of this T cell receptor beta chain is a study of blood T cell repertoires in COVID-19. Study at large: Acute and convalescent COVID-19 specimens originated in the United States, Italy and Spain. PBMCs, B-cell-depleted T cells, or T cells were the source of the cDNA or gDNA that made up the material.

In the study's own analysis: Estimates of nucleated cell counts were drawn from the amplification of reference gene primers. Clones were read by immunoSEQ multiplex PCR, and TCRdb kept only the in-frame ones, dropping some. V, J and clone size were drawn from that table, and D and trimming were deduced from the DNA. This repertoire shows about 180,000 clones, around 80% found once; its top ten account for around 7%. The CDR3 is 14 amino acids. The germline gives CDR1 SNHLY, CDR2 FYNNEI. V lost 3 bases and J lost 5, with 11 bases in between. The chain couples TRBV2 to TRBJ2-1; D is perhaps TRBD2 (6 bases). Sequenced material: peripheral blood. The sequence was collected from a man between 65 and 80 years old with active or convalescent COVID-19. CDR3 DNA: TGTGCCAGCAGTGAGGCTAGCGACAACAATGAGCAGTTCTTC. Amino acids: CASSEASDNNEQFF. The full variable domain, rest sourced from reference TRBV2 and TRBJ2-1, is EPEVTQTPSHQVTQMGQEVILRCVPISNHLYFYWYRQILGQKVEFLVSFYNNEISEKSEIFDDQFSVERPDGSNFTLKIRSTKLEDSAMYFCASSEASDNNEQFFGPGTRLTVL.